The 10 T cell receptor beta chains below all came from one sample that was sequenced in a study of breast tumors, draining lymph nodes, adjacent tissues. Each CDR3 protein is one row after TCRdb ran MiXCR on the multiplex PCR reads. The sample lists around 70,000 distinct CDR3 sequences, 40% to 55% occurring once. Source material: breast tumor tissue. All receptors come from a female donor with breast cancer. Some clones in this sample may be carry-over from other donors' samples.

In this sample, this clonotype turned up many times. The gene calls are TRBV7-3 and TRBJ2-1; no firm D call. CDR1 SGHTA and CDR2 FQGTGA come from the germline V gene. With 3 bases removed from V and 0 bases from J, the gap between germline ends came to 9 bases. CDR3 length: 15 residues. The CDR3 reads CASSLRSSSYNEQFF. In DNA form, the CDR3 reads TGTGCCAGCAGCTTGAGGAGCAGCTCCTACAATGAGCAGTTCTTC.

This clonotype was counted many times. The CDR3 region has the DNA TGTGCCAGTAGTAGACAGGGAGTCGGCAATCAGCCCCAGCATTTT. It is translated as CASSRQGVGNQPQHF. The rearrangement links TRBV19 to TRBJ1-5, with TRBD1 matching 7 bases. Trimming removed 4 bases from V and 2 bases from J; junction bases left unmatched: 5. The germline V gene has CDR1 LNHDA and CDR2 SQIVND (reference sequence). This CDR3 comprises 15 residues.

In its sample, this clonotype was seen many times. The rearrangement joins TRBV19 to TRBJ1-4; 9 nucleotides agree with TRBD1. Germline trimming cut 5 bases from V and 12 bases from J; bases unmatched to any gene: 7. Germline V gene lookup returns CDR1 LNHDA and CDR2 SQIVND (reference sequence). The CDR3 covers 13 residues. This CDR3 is CASSPRDRAELFF. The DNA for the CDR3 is TGTGCCAGTAGTCCCCGGGACAGGGCGGAACTGTTTTTT.

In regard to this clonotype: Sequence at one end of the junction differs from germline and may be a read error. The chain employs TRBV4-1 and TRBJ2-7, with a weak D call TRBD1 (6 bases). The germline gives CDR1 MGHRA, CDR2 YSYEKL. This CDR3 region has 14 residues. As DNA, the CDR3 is TGCGCCAGCAGCCAATGGACAGCCAGCTACGAGCAGTGCTTC. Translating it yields CASSQWTASYEQCF.

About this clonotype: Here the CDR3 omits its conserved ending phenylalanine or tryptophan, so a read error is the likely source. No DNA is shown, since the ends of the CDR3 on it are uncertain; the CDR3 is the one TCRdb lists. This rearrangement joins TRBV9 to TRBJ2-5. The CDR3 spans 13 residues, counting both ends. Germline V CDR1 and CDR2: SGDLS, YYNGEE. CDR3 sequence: CASSVDLMMAQCL.

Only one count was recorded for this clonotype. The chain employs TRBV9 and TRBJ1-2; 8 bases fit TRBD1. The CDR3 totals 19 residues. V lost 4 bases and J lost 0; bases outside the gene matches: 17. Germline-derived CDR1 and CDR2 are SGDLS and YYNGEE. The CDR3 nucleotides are TGTGCCAGCAGCCTAATGGTTGTAGGACAGGGATTTTCTAACTATGGCTACACCTTC. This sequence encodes CASSLMVVGQGFSNYGYTF.

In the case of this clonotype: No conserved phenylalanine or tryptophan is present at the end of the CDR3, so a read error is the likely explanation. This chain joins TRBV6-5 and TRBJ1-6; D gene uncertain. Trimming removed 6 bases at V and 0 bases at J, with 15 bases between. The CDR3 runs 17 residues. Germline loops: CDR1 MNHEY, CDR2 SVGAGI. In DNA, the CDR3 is TGTGCCAGCAGCCCCTCGTCATTTAGCTCCTATAATTCACCCCTCCACTCT. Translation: CASSPSSFSSYNSPLHS.

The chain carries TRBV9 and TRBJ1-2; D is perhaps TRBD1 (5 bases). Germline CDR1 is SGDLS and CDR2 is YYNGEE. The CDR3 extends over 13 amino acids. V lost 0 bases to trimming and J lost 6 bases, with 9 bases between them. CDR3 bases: TGTGCCAGCAGCGTAGAGCTGGGGGATGGCTACACCTTC. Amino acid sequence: CASSVELGDGYTF.

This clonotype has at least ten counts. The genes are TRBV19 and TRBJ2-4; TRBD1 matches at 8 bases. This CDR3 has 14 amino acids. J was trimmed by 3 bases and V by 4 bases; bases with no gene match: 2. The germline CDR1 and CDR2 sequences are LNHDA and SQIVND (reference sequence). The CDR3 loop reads CASSSTGGKNIQYF. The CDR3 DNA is TGTGCCAGTAGTAGTACAGGGGGCAAAAACATTCAGTACTTC.

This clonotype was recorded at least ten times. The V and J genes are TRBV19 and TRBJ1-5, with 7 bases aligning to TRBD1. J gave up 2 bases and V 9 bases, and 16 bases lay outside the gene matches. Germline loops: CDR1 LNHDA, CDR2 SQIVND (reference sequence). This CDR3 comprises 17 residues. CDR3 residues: CASRKAGGRVGNQPQHF. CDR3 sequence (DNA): TGTGCCAGCAGGAAGGCAGGGGGTAGGGTAGGCAATCAGCCCCAGCATTTT.